This T cell receptor beta chain was identified during a study of early stage breast cancer tumors. Study-wide context: Eight ER+/PR+/HER2- tumors were invasive ductal; a few were invasive lobular. Average read coverage per sample was 9.5 to 10-fold.

Blood replicates held 0.5 ug DNA, tumor or normal breast around 1.5 ug, two each. Assay used: immunoSEQ multiplex PCR; TCRdb lists only in-frame clones, some missing. The table records about 58,000 clones, roughly 80% of them present only once. The CDR3 is 13 residues long. CDR1 and CDR2 (germline): GTSNPN, SVGIG (reference sequence). Trimming cost V 0 bases and J 1 base, with 6 bases left between them. What was sequenced was blood. The chain is built from TRBV30 and TRBJ1-1, with D uncertain. This TCR was sampled from a person in their twenties or thirties with breast cancer. The CDR3 region is CAWSVAENTEAFF. DNA for the CDR3: TGTGCCTGGAGTGTAGCAGAGAACACTGAAGCTTTCTTT.